One sample yielded the 7 T cell receptor beta chains listed below, sequenced in a study of CD8 T cells in ankylosing spondylitis. MiXCR, applied by TCRdb to the 5' RACE reads, yields one record per CDR3 protein. The sample lists approximately 140,000 distinct CDR3 sequences, 7% to 10% occurring once. Material: synovial fluid, either unsorted or a sorted T cell fraction (not recorded which). These TCRs come from a male donor with ankylosing spondylitis.

This clonotype was found many times. The chain couples TRBV7-2 to TRBJ1-6; D gene unclear. CDR3 length: 13 residues. The V and J ends lost 5 bases and 6 bases respectively, with 8 bases between them. Germline V lookup: CDR1 SGHTA, CDR2 FQGNSA. In DNA, the CDR3 is TGTGCCAGCAGCCTGGAGCCTAATTCACCCCTCCACTTT. Residues: CASSLEPNSPLHF.

This clonotype came up many times. The V gene is TRBV4-1, the J gene TRBJ2-7; D tentatively reads TRBD1 or TRBD2 (5 bases each). V was trimmed by 0 bases and J by 3 bases, leaving 15 bases between them. Germline V CDR1 and CDR2: MGHRA, YSYEKL. This CDR3 has 16 amino acids. CDR3 residues: CASSQESRGGYYEQYF. The CDR3 DNA reads TGCGCCAGCAGCCAAGAAAGCCGGGGCGGCTACTACGAGCAGTACTTC.

This clonotype has a count of ten or more. This chain connects TRBV27 to TRBJ1-2, with D possibly being TRBD1 (5 bases). V was shortened by 3 bases and J by 4 bases, with 15 bases between the two germline ends. The CDR3 contains 15 residues. Germline loops: CDR1 MNHEY, CDR2 SMNVEV (reference sequence). The DNA of the CDR3 is TGTGCCAGCAGTTTGGGAGGTACGGGGACCTATGGCTACACCTTC. This codes for CASSLGGTGTYGYTF.

This clonotype was counted ten times or more. The V call is TRBV20-1, the J call TRBJ2-1, with 9 nucleotides matching TRBD2. Germline CDR1 and CDR2: DFQATT and SNEGSKA (reference sequence). The CDR3 is made up of 16 amino acids. With V trimmed by 6 bases and J by 2 bases, 11 bases remained unmatched. CDR3 sequence (DNA): TGCAGTGCCAGCGGGGGGACAATGGGGGCCTACAATGAGCAGTTCTTC. It encodes CSASGGTMGAYNEQFF.

This clonotype was found a few times. The chain couples TRBV5-1 to TRBJ2-3; 13 bases match TRBD2. Unmatched junction bases numbered 4, after V lost 1 base and J lost 8 bases. Looked up from germline, CDR1 is SGHRS and CDR2 is YFSETQ. The CDR3 is 15 amino acids. The CDR3 spells CASSLTSGGAGTQYF. The CDR3 nucleotides are TGCGCCAGCAGCTTGACTAGCGGGGGGGCTGGTACGCAGTATTTT.

In this sample, this clonotype turned up a few times. The V call is TRBV20-1, the J call TRBJ2-1; maybe TRBD2 (6 bases). Between the trimmed V and J ends, which lost 1 base and 2 bases, there was a span of 12 bases. The germline CDR1 and CDR2 sequences are DFQATT and SNEGSKA (reference sequence). The CDR3 covers 15 residues. CDR3 sequence (DNA): TGCAGTGCTAGAGGGCGGGGATATCCCTACAATGAGCAGTTCTTC. It specifies CSARGRGYPYNEQFF.

This clonotype was observed a few times. The chain joins TRBV10-1 to TRBJ1-1; D ambiguous. Trimming removed 8 bases at V and 1 base at J, with 11 bases between. There are 13 residues in the CDR3. Germline assignment: CDR1 WNHNN and CDR2 SYGVQD (reference sequence). CDR3 sequence (DNA): TGCGCCAGCTCGGCGGCAAGGAACACTGAAGCTTTCTTT. Its translation is CASSAARNTEAFF.